One and the same sample provided the 10 T cell receptor beta chains below, sequenced in a study of T cell changes during pregnancy in multiple sclerosis. Method: immunoSEQ multiplex PCR; TCRdb's copy keeps in-frame clones and lacks some. Here the sample spans 35,000 to 45,000 clones, about 85% being singletons. The source material was CD4+ T cells from peripheral blood mononuclear cells, sampled after pregnancy. These receptors came from a female donor with multiple sclerosis, enrolled in a pregnancy study.

This chain links TRBV30 with TRBJ2-3, with 8 bases lining up with TRBD1. The junction had 13 bases not matched to a gene; V was cut back by 3 bases and J by 2 bases. The germline V gene has CDR1 GTSNPN and CDR2 SVGIG (reference sequence). This CDR3 has 17 residues. CDR3 in DNA: TGTGCCTGGAGCCACCCAGTGCGGACAGGGATCACAGATACGCAGTATTTT. This codes for CAWSHPVRTGITDTQYF.

The V call is TRBV9, the J call TRBJ1-2, with TRBD1 matching 10 bases. Losses at the gene ends were 1 base for V and 5 bases for J; bases not matched to a gene: 11. This CDR3 has 17 amino acids. CDR1 and CDR2 (germline): SGDLS, YYNGEE. CDR3 protein: CASSVSPETGGVYGYTF. DNA of the CDR3: TGTGCCAGCAGCGTAAGCCCTGAGACAGGGGGCGTTTATGGCTACACCTTC.

CDR3 residues: CASSLRQGYEQYF. In nucleotides, the CDR3 is TGTGCCAGCAGCTTACGACAGGGCTACGAGCAGTACTTC. The J gene is TRBJ2-7, the V gene TRBV28; TRBD1 matches 7 bases. There are 13 residues in the CDR3. Germline V CDR1 and CDR2: MDHEN, SYDVKM. With V trimmed by 6 bases and J by 3 bases, 5 bases remained unmatched.

The chain combines TRBV7-8 with TRBJ1-6; possible D gene TRBD1, 5 bases. Between the trimmed V and J ends, which lost 4 bases and 9 bases, there was a span of 13 bases. The CDR3 is made up of 14 amino acids. Germline V gives CDR1 SGHVS, CDR2 FQNEAQ. This chain's CDR3 is CASSSGGWVSPLHF. CDR3 sequence (DNA): TGTGCCAGCAGCTCGGGGGGGTGGGTTTCACCCCTCCACTTT.

V is TRBV11-2 and J is TRBJ2-3; perhaps TRBD2 as D (5 bases). Trimming cost V 3 bases and J 5 bases, with 15 bases left between them. CDR1 and CDR2 from the germline V gene are SGHAT and FQNNGV. The CDR3 loop spans 15 amino acids. The CDR3 sequence is CASSFMVLARDTQYF. CDR3 DNA sequence: TGTGCCAGCAGCTTTATGGTGCTAGCCCGAGATACGCAGTATTTT.

The rearrangement uses TRBV7-3 and TRBJ1-1; no reliable D call. This CDR3 is 14 amino acids long. Germline-derived CDR1 and CDR2 are SGHTA and FQGTGA. Deletions cut 1 base from V and 4 bases from J, with 10 bases between. The CDR3 region has the DNA TGTGCCAGCAGCTTAATGGGAGAGGGCACTGAAGCTTTCTTT. It codes for CASSLMGEGTEAFF.

The J gene is TRBJ2-1, the V gene TRBV4-1; 14 nucleotides match TRBD2. CDR3 length: 17 amino acids. The V gene end was trimmed by 3 bases and the J gene end by 8 bases; junction bases not matched to a gene: 9. CDR1 is MGHRA and CDR2 is YSYEKL in the germline V gene. CDR3 in DNA: TGCGCCAGCAGCCAGCCCCCGGGACTAGCGGGGGTCCATGAGCAGTTCTTC. Amino acid sequence: CASSQPPGLAGVHEQFF.

The rearrangement joins TRBV6-5 to TRBJ2-7; TRBD1 aligns across 12 bases. Germline CDR1 MNHEY, CDR2 SVGAGI. V gave up 8 bases and J gave up 3 bases; unmatched junction bases: 5. There are 14 residues in the CDR3. The CDR3 DNA reads as TGTGCCAGCGGTCGGGACAGGGGGCTCTACGAGCAGTACTTC. It is translated as CASGRDRGLYEQYF.

The chain couples TRBV13 to TRBJ2-7; tentatively, D is TRBD1 (5 bases). The CDR3 sequence is 19 residues long. V lost 4 bases to trimming and J lost 3 bases, with 28 bases between them. Germline V gene lookup returns CDR1 PRHDT and CDR2 FYEKMQ (reference sequence). The CDR3 nucleotides are TGTGCCAGCAGCTCTTTCCAAGGCCCCGGGCCCCAGGGCGTCTACGAGCAGTACTTC. Protein sequence: CASSSFQGPGPQGVYEQYF.

The rearrangement links TRBV30 to TRBJ1-4, with a weak D call TRBD1 (5 bases). The germline CDR1 and CDR2 sequences are GTSNPN and SVGIG (reference sequence). The CDR3 runs to 14 residues. V was clipped by 3 bases and J by 6 bases, with 14 bases between them. The CDR3 DNA follows: TGTGCCTGGAGACTCCAGGGTTTGGATGAAAAACTGTTTTTT. It specifies CAWRLQGLDEKLFF.